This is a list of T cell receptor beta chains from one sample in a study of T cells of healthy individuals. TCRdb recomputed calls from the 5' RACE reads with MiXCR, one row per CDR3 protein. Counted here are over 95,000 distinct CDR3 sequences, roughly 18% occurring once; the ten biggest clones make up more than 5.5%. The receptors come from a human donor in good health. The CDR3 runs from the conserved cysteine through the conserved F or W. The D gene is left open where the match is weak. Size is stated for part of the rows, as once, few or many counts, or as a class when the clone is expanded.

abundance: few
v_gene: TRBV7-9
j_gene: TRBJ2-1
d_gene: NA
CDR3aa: CASVPRIGYNEQFF
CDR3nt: TGTGCCAGCGTCCCCAGGATCGGCTACAATGAGCAGTTCTTC

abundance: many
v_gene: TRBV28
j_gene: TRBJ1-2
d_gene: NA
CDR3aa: CASGRWNYGYTF
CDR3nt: TGTGCCAGCGGAAGATGGAACTATGGCTACACCTTC

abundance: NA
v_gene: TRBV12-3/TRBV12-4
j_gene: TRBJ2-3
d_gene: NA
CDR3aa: CASSSISARTDTQYF
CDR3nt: TGTGCCAGCAGTTCCATTAGCGCCCGCACAGATACGCAGTATTTT

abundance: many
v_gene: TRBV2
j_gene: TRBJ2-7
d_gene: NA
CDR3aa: CASRGTALEYEQYF
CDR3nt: TGTGCCAGCAGGGGGACTGCCCTTGAATACGAGCAGTACTTC

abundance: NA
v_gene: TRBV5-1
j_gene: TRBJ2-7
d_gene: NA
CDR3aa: CASSPVWGSEQYF
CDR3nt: TGCGCCAGCAGCCCCGTATGGGGTAGCGAGCAGTACTTC

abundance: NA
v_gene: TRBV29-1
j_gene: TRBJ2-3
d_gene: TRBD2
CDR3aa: CSVVAGADTQYF
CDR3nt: TGCAGCGTTGTTGCGGGAGCGGATACGCAGTATTTT

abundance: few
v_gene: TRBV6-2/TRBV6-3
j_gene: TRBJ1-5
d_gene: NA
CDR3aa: CASSYRDLNQPQHF
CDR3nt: TGTGCCAGCAGTTACCGGGACCTCAATCAGCCCCAGCATTTT

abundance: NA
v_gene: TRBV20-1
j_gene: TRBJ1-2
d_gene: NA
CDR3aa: CSARDTIWHDGYTF
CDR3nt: TGCAGTGCTAGAGATACGATCTGGCACGATGGCTACACCTTC

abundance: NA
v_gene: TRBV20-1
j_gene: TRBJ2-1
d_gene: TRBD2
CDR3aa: CSATVASGRVGEQFF
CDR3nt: TGCAGTGCGACAGTGGCTAGCGGGAGGGTCGGTGAGCAGTTCTTC

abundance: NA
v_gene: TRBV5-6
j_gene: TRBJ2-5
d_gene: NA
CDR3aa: CASSFYICSGQDQETQYF
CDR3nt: NA

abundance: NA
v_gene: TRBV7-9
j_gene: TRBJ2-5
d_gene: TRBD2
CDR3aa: CATKGLALETQYF
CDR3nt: TGTGCCACCAAGGGACTAGCGCTAGAGACCCAGTACTTC

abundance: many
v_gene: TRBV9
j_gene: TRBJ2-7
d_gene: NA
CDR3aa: CASSRRQGGEQYF
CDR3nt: TGTGCCAGCAGCAGACGACAGGGAGGCGAGCAGTACTTC

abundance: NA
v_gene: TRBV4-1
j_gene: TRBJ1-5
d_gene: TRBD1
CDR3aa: CASSLGTGSNQPQHF
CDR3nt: TGCGCCAGCAGCTTGGGGACAGGGAGTAATCAGCCCCAGCATTTT

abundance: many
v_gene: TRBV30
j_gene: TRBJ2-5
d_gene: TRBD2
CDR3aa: CAWSVGELAGEETQYF
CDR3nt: TGTGCCTGGAGTGTAGGGGAACTAGCGGGGGAAGAGACCCAGTACTTC

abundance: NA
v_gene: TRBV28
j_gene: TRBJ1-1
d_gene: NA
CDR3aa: CASSPGFNTEAFF
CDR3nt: TGTGCCAGCAGTCCAGGGTTTAACACTGAAGCTTTCTTT

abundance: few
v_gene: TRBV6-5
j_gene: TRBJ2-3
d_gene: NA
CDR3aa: CATGPTASTDTQYF
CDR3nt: TGTGCCACTGGACCGACGGCTAGCACAGATACGCAGTATTTT

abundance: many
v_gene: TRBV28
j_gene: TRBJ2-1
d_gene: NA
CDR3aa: CASSLGQGLYNEQFF
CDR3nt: TGTGCCAGCAGTTTAGGGCAGGGCCTCTACAATGAGCAGTTCTTC

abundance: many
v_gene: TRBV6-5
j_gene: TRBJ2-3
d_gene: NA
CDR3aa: CASSYVNSPDTQYF
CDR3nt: TGTGCCAGCAGTTACGTAAACTCCCCAGATACGCAGTATTTT

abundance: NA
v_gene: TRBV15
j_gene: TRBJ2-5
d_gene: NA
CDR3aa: CATSREGGGKTQYF
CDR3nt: TGTGCCACCAGCAGAGAAGGGGGAGGGAAGACCCAGTACTTC

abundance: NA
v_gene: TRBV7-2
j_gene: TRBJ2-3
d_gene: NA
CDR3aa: CASSQNQGSTDTQYF
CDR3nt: TGTGCCAGCAGCCAGAATCAGGGCAGCACAGATACGCAGTATTTT

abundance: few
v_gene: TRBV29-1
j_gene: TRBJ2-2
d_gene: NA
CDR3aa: CSVEKATGELFF
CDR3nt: TGCAGCGTTGAAAAGGCAACCGGGGAGCTGTTTTTT

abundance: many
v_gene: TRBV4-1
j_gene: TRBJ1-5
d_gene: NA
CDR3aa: CASSQVLQGFQPQHF
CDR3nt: TGCGCCAGCAGCCAAGTATTACAGGGCTTTCAGCCCCAGCATTTT

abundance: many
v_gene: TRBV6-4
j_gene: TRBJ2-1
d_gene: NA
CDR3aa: CASSDSAGRDEQFF
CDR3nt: TGTGCCAGCAGTGACTCGGCAGGGCGGGATGAGCAGTTCTTC

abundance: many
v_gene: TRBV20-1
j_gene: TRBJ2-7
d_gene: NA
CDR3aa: CRPQTEGHEQYF
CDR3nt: TGCAGGCCTCAGACAGAAGGCCACGAGCAGTACTTC

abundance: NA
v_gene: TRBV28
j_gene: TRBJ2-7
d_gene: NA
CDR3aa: CASRLDRRGSYEQYF
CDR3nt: TGTGCCAGCAGACTGGACAGAAGGGGCTCCTACGAGCAGTACTTC

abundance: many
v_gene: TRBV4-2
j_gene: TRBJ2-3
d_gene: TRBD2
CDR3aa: CASSQEGSGELSTDTQYF
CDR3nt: TGTGCCAGCAGCCAAGAAGGCAGCGGGGAGCTCAGCACAGATACGCAGTATTTT

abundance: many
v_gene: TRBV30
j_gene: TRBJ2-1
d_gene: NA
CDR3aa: CAWSKYNEQFF
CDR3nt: TGTGCCTGGAGTAAGTACAATGAGCAGTTCTTC

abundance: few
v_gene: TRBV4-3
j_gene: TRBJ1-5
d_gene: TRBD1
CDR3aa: CASSQDRQGGQPQHF
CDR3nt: TGCGCCAGCAGCCAAGACCGACAGGGAGGTCAGCCCCAGCATTTT

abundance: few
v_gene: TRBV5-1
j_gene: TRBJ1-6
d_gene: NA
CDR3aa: CASSYGDWGYNSPLHF
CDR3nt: TGCGCCAGCAGCTACGGCGACTGGGGCTATAATTCACCCCTCCACTTT

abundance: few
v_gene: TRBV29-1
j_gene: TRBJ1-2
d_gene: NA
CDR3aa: CSAWDNYGYTF
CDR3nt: TGCAGCGCATGGGATAACTATGGCTACACCTTC

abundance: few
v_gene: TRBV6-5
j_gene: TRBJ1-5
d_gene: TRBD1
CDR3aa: CASSGTASNQPQHF
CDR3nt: TGTGCCAGCAGTGGGACAGCTAGCAATCAGCCCCAGCATTTT

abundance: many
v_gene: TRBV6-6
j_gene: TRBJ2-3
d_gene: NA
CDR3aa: CASSYYSTDTQYF
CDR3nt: TGTGCCAGCAGTTACTACAGCACAGATACGCAGTATTTT

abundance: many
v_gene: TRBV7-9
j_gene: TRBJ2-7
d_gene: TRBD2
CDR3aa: CASSLEVAGLHYEQYF
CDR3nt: TGTGCCAGCAGCTTAGAAGTAGCGGGGTTACACTACGAGCAGTACTTC

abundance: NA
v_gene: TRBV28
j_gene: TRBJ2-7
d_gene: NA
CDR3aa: CASSEGRGLRSYEQYF
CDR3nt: TGTGCCAGCAGCGAAGGGAGGGGGCTTCGCTCCTACGAGCAGTACTTC

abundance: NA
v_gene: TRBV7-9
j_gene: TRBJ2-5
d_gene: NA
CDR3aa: CASSLSAGGFEETQYF
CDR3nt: TGTGCCAGCAGCTTATCTGCCGGGGGCTTCGAAGAGACCCAGTACTTC

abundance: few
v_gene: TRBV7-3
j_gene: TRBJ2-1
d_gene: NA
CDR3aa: CASSSRGLQFF
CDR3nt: TGTGCCAGCAGCAGTAGGGGTTTGCAGTTCTTC

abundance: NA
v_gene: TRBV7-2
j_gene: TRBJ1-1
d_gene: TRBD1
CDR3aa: CASSLEAGGTEAFF
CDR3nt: TGTGCCAGCAGCTTAGAGGCAGGGGGGACTGAAGCTTTCTTT

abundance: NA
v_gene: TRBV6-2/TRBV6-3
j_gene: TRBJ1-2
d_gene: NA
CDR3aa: CASSTGQNYGYTF
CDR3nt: TGTGCCAGCAGTACCGGACAGAACTATGGCTACACCTTC

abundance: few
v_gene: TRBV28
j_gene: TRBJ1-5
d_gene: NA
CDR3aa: CASSLKGQPQHF
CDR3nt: TGTGCCAGCAGTTTAAAGGGCCAGCCCCAGCATTTT

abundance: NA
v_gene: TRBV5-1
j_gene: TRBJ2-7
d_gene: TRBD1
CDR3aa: CASSLVGQGADEQYF
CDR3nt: TGCGCCAGCAGCTTGGTGGGACAGGGGGCAGATGAGCAGTACTTC

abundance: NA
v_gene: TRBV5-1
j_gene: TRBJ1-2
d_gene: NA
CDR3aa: CASSRDASYGYTF
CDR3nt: TGCGCCAGCAGCCGCGATGCTTCTTATGGCTACACCTTC

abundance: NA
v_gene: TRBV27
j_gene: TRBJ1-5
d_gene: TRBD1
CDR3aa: CASSSYLSSGGSNQPQHF
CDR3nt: TGTGCCAGCAGTTCATACCTTAGTTCAGGGGGATCCAATCAGCCCCAGCATTTT

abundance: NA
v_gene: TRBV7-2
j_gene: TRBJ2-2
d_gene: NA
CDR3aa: CASSLSSAGYTGELFF
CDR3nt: TGTGCCAGCAGCTTAAGTTCGGCAGGGTACACCGGGGAGCTGTTTTTT

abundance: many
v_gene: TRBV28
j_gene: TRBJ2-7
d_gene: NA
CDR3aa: CASSFSTGEQYF
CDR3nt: TGTGCCAGCAGTTTTTCGACGGGTGAGCAGTACTTC

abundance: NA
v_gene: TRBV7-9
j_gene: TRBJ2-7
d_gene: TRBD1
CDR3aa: CASSPETGEEQYF
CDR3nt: TGTGCCAGCAGCCCGGAGACAGGGGAGGAGCAGTACTTC

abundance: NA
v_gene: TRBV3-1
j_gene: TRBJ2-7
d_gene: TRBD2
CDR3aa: CASSPGGNEQYF
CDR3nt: TGTGCCAGCAGCCCCGGGGGGAACGAGCAGTACTTC

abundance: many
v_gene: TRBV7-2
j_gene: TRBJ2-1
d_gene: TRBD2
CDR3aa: CASSSSAGDSYNEQFF
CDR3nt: TGTGCCAGCAGCTCATCAGCGGGGGACTCCTACAATGAGCAGTTCTTC

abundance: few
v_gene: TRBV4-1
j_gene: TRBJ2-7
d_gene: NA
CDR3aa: CASSQAGQSYEQYF
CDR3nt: TGCGCCAGCAGCCAAGCGGGGCAATCCTACGAGCAGTACTTC

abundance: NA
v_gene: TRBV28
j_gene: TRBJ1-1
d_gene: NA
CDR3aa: CASSGTPNTEAFF
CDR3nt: TGTGCCAGCAGTGGGACACCGAACACTGAAGCTTTCTTT

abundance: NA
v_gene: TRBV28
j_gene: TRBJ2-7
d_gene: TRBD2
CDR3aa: CASTRLAGGYEQYF
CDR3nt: TGTGCCAGCACCCGGCTAGCGGGAGGTTACGAGCAGTACTTC

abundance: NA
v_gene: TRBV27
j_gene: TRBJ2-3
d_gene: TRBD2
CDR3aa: CASSRSLTSGRSADTQYF
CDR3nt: TGTGCCAGCAGCCGATCATTGACTAGCGGGAGATCGGCAGATACGCAGTATTTT

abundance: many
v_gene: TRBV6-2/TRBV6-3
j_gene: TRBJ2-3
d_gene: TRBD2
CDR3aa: CASSPGLVTDTQYF
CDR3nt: TGTGCCAGCAGCCCGGGACTAGTCACAGATACGCAGTATTTT

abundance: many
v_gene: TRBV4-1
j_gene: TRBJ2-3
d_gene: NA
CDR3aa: CASSPTRGGPDTQYF
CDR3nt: TGCGCCAGCAGCCCGACGCGCGGCGGGCCAGATACGCAGTATTTT

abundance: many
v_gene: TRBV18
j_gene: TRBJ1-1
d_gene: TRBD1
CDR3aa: CASSPPNDRGTEAFF
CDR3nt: TGTGCCAGCTCACCACCGAATGACAGGGGCACTGAAGCTTTCTTT

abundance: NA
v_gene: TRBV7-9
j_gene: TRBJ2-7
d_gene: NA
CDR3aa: CASSLRPGVYEQYF
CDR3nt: TGTGCCAGCAGCTTAAGGCCAGGGGTCTACGAGCAGTACTTC

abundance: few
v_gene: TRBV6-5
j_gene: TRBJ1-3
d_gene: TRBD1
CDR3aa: CASTGRGIGNTIYF
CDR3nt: TGTGCCAGCACTGGCAGGGGGATTGGAAACACCATATATTTT

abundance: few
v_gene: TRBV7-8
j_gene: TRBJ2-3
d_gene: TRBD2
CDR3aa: CASSLSPTSGSAIDTQYF
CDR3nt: TGTGCCAGCAGCTTATCCCCGACTAGCGGGAGCGCCATAGATACGCAGTATTTT

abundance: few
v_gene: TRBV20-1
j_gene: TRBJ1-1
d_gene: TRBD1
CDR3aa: CSARDPRQGIDAEAFF
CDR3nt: TGCAGTGCTAGAGATCCCCGACAGGGCATAGACGCTGAAGCTTTCTTT